Listed here is a single TCR beta chain. Antigen unknown. The method was immunoSEQ multiplex PCR; TCRdb's version includes in-frame clones alone and lacks a portion of them. Of some 120,000 clones listed, over 65% are singletons. Donors came from a validation cohort of some 110 subjects, distinct from the first 666-subject cohort. The record originates from a study of cytomegalovirus exposure and HLA in healthy donors. Study overall: The 120 validation repertoires, a later analysis reported, used the same platform as the 666 first-cohort repertoires. Broader study findings: According to the study, roughly 160 TCR beta chains were cytomegalovirus-associated.

CDR1 and CDR2 from the germline V gene are SGHRS and YFSETQ. This CDR3 region has 14 residues. V lost 3 bases to trimming and J lost 4 bases, with 13 bases between them. The sequence derives from a woman in her twenties or thirties in good health and CMV-seronegative. The chain combines TRBV5-1 with TRBJ1-1; D not certain. The sequencing sample was made of PBMCs. CDR3 loop: CASSWRGQGTEAFF. In nucleotides, the CDR3 is TGCGCCAGCAGCTGGAGAGGGCAAGGCACTGAAGCTTTCTTT.